This passage covers 11 T cell receptor beta chains from one sample sequenced in a study of CD8+ T cells in alopecia areata. RNA, once extracted, was reverse transcribed into cDNA for use as the sequencing template. Method: immunoSEQ multiplex PCR; TCRdb's copy keeps in-frame clones and lacks some. Reported are 90,000 to 130,000 clones, none seen only once; the ten largest carry around 20%. What was sequenced was lesional skin. These TCRs come from a C3H/HeJ mouse with alopecia areata. MHC haplotype: H2-k.

With respect to this clone: The listed genes are named as in mouse. The part of the CDR3 DNA that was read is TGCACCTGCAGTGCACAGCTCCACGAA. Its protein product is CTCSAQLHE. The full CDR3 sequence reads CTCSAQLHERLFF. V and J are TRBV1 and TRBJ1-4; D uncertain. Sequencing ends 4 residues short of the CDR3 end; the germline J gene provides the rest. The V end lost 2 bases, the J end lost 6 bases, and 7 bases lay between the germline ends. This CDR3 is built from 13 residues. Looked up from germline, CDR1 is NSQYPW and CDR2 is LRSPGD (reference sequence).

This clone turned up a few times. Gene and germline names: mouse. The read terminates 4 residues before the CDR3 end, so the remaining end is supplied by the germline J gene. The sample has other DNA sequences that encode this CDR3 too. The chain carries TRBV13-1 and TRBJ2-5; a weak D match, TRBD2 (5 bases). Germline V gene data show CDR1 as NSHNY and CDR2 as SYGAGN. V was trimmed by 1 base and J by 2 bases, leaving 8 bases between them. The CDR3 has 14 residues. The CDR3 sequence is CASSDWGFQDTQYF. The DNA read from the CDR3 is TGTGCCAGCAGTGATTGGGGATTCCAAGAC.

In its sample, this clone ranks as medium-sized. DNA and listed protein disagree at residue 12, so the protein shown here was translated from the DNA. Mouse gene names and germline throughout. The read ends 3 residues before the CDR3 terminus; that terminus is restored from the germline J gene. J is TRBJ1-6 and V is TRBV1; 8 bases agree with TRBD1. TRBJ1-6 is placed among ORFs of uncertain function. From germline, CDR1 is NSQYPW and CDR2 LRSPGD (reference sequence). V dropped 1 base and J dropped 4; count of bases not matched to a gene: 0. The CDR3 contains 15 residues. The CDR3 bases that were read are TGCACCTGCAGTGCAGGGACAGGGTATAATTCGCCC. This codes for CTCSAGTGYNSP. The whole CDR3 protein is CTCSAGTGYNSPLYF.

This clone showed up many times. Gene names follow the mouse nomenclature. The CDR3 is cut off 4 residues early in the read; its end comes from the germline J gene. This sequence joins TRBV13-3 and TRBJ2-1, with 8 bases that match TRBD2. The germline V gene has CDR1 NNHDY and CDR2 SYVADS. With 1 base clipped from V and 2 bases from J, the junction kept 5 bases outside the gene matches. CDR3 size: 16 residues. CDR3 region: CASSDSGGRDYAEQFF. The CDR3 bases that were read are TGTGCCAGCAGTGATTCGGGGGGGCGAGACTATGCT.

This clone has ten or more counts. Mouse gene names apply. Read sequence stops 4 residues before the CDR3 end, and the germline J gene provides the missing end. This chain links TRBV1 with TRBJ2-3; 13 bases line up with TRBD2. Germline CDR1 and CDR2: NSQYPW and LRSPGD (reference sequence). CDR3 size: 16 residues. The junction had 2 bases not matched to a gene; V was cut back by 4 bases and J by 1 base. The part of the CDR3 DNA that was read is TGCACCTGCAGTGGGACTGGGGGGGCGCGTGCAGAA. This translates into CTCSGTGGARAE. The whole CDR3 region reads CTCSGTGGARAETLYF. Looking up the rest from reference TRBV1 and TRBJ2-3 gives the full variable domain: VTLLEQNPRWRLVPRGQAVNLRCILKNSQYPWMSWYQQDLQKQLQWLFTLRSPGDKEVKSLPGADYLATRVTDTELRLQVANMSQGRTLYCTCSGTGGARAETLYFGSGTRLTVL.

Concerning this clone: Genes here carry mouse names. The CDR3 end lies 4 residues beyond the end of the read and is filled in from the germline J gene. This chain connects TRBV1 to TRBJ2-2; tentatively, D is TRBD1 (5 bases). CDR1 is NSQYPW and CDR2 is LRSPGD in the germline V gene (reference sequence). The CDR3 is 12 residues long. CDR3 sequence reads: CTCSARDGQLYF. CDR3 bases read: TGCACCTGCAGTGCCAGGGATGGG.

This clone was counted between two and nine times. The gene symbols are mouse symbols. The read falls 4 residues short of the CDR3 end, and the missing part is taken from the germline J gene. The chain carries TRBV1 and TRBJ2-3; 9 nucleotides line up with TRBD2. Germline values: CDR1 NSQYPW, CDR2 LRSPGD (reference sequence). The CDR3 loop spans 17 amino acids. V was pared by 1 base and J by 1 base, with 6 bases of the junction left unmatched. The CDR3: CTCSAVGGARGAETLYF. The DNA read from the CDR3 is TGCACCTGCAGTGCAGTTGGGGGGGCGCGCGGTGCAGAA. Full variable domain (outside the CDR3, taken from reference TRBV1 and TRBJ2-3): VTLLEQNPRWRLVPRGQAVNLRCILKNSQYPWMSWYQQDLQKQLQWLFTLRSPGDKEVKSLPGADYLATRVTDTELRLQVANMSQGRTLYCTCSAVGGARGAETLYFGSGTRLTVL.

For this clone: Gene names follow the mouse nomenclature. The read terminates 4 residues before the CDR3 end, so the remaining end is supplied by the germline J gene. The chain carries TRBV13-3 and TRBJ2-1, with TRBD2 matching 7 bases. The CDR3 consists of 15 residues. V shed 1 base and J 3 bases; nucleotides not matched to a gene: 4. Germline V gene lookup returns CDR1 NNHDY and CDR2 SYVADS. CDR3 in amino acids: CASSDTTGVYAEQFF. CDR3 DNA, as far as it was read: TGTGCCAGCAGTGATACCACTGGGGTCTATGCT.

About this clone itself: Mouse gene names and germline throughout. The read halts 4 residues ahead of the CDR3 end, with the missing end drawn from the germline J gene. This chain joins TRBV19 and TRBJ1-2; weak D call: TRBD1 (6 bases). Germline V gene lookup returns CDR1 FNHDT and CDR2 SITEND (reference sequence). V gave up 4 bases and J gave up 0 bases, with 16 bases separating them. This CDR3 is 16 amino acids long. The CDR3 spells CASSPRPGTTNSDYTF. Incomplete CDR3 DNA: TGTGCCAGCAGTCCGCGCCCCGGGACAACAAACTCC. Combining the CDR3 with reference TRBV19 and TRBJ1-2 gives the whole variable domain GGIITQTPKFLIGQEGQKLTLKCQQNFNHDTMYWYRQDSGKGLRLIYYSITENDLQKGDLSEGYDASREKKSSFSLTVTSAQKNEMAVFLCASSPRPGTTNSDYTFGSGTRLLVI.

This clone was observed a handful of times. Gene names follow the mouse nomenclature. The CDR3 goes on 4 residues after the read ends, and that part is filled in from the germline J gene. J is TRBJ1-1 and V is TRBV1; 9 bases line up with TRBD1. The V segment lost 0 bases and the J segment 3 bases; nucleotides outside the gene matches: 5. The germline gives CDR1 NSQYPW, CDR2 LRSPGD (reference sequence). The CDR3 loop spans 16 amino acids. The CDR3 sequence: CTCSADRTGEDTEVFF. The CDR3 bases that were read are TGCACCTGCAGTGCAGATCGGACAGGGGAGGACACA.

This clone was seen more than once but under ten times. These gene names are mouse names. The observed sequence ends 4 residues before the CDR3 terminus, with the missing tail filled in from the germline J gene. V usage is TRBV19 and J usage is TRBJ2-3, with TRBD1 matching over 8 bases. This CDR3 comprises 15 residues. CDR1 FNHDT and CDR2 SITEND come from the germline V gene (reference sequence). V lost 5 bases and J lost 0; bases outside the gene matches: 5. CDR3 DNA, as far as it was read: TGTGCCAGCAGCCCTCGACAGGGGAGTGCAGAA. Translated, it gives CASSPRQGSAE. The full CDR3 is CASSPRQGSAETLYF.